This entry concerns a single T cell receptor (beta chain). Its antigen is unidentified. This sample stems from a study of blood T cells in healthy people across ages. Overall study: Template switching recovered approximately one barcoded beta molecule for every two T cells.

Through a sample-barcoded 5' primer and a J-beta primer mix, a second PCR was run for 7 to 11 cycles. Using its own MiXCR run on the 5' RACE reads, TCRdb lists one record per CDR3 protein. This sample has about 640,000 distinct CDR3 sequences; approximately 50% occur once, and the top ten carry over 30%. The study, taken as a whole, reports: Unsorted PBMCs ruled out conclusive naive versus antigen-experienced comparison.

In germline, CDR1 is MNHEY, CDR2 SMNVEV (reference sequence). Trimming took 1 base from V and 6 from J; bases not matched to a gene: 14. The CDR3 length is 18 residues. The chain employs TRBV27 and TRBJ2-1, with TRBD2 matching 8 bases. Source material: blood. This clonotype was sampled from a man between 60 and 70 years old in good health. The CDR3 region is CASSLYPLGTGGRNEQFF. The DNA of the CDR3 is TGTGCCAGCAGTTTATATCCCCTTGGGACGGGGGGGCGCAATGAGCAGTTCTTC.